Below are 9 T cell receptor beta chains sequenced from a single sample in a study of shared clonotypes between healthy human individuals (dated by TCRdb to the early 2020s). Receptor amplification or capture employed the immunoSEQ multiplex PCR assay. Entries here come from immuneACCESS through TCRdb and include only in-frame sequences with V and J called. Some clones fail to appear in such tables; in the studies checked, an unresolved V gene covers under half of the shortfall, and the cause of the remainder is unknown. The sample table records approximately 2,300,000 clones; roughly 90% of these occur just once. Approximately 0.41% of the sample rests with the top ten. Sequences were obtained from naive CD4+ T cells from PBMCs. In light of the paper, this sample's cell subset or site label describes: CD45RA+ positively selected. The receptors come from a man younger than 30 in good health. Some clones in this sample may be carry-over from other donors' samples.

V gene TRBV5-4 combines with J gene TRBJ2-7, with 9 positions matching TRBD1. Germline CDR1 SGHNT, CDR2 YYREEE (reference sequence). The V and J ends lost 4 bases and 4 bases, in that order; junction bases with no gene match: 9. CDR3 length: 15 residues. The DNA of the CDR3 is TGTGCCAGCAGCGCGGTGGGACAGGGTGTATACGAGCAGTACTTC. Its translation is CASSAVGQGVYEQYF.

J is TRBJ1-4 and V is TRBV11-2; TRBD1 matches at 7 bases. The V segment lost 4 bases and the J segment 7 bases; nucleotides outside the gene matches: 12. Germline CDR1 and CDR2: SGHAT and FQNNGV. CDR3 size: 16 residues. CDR3 bases: TGTGCCAGCAGCTACAGTCGACAGGGTTGGAGTGAAAAACTGTTTTTT. Translated: CASSYSRQGWSEKLFF.

The chain carries TRBV5-1 and TRBJ2-5; 10 nucleotides match TRBD2. Germline CDR1 is SGHRS and CDR2 is YFSETQ. This CDR3 contains 15 residues. With V trimmed by 2 bases and J by 3 bases, 4 bases remained unmatched. CDR3 loop: CASSFSLAGEETQYF. CDR3 sequence (DNA): TGCGCCAGCAGCTTTTCGCTAGCGGGAGAAGAGACCCAGTACTTC. The full variable domain, in which reference TRBV5-1 and TRBJ2-5 provide the parts outside the CDR3, is KAGVTQTPRYLIKTRGQQVTLSCSPISGHRSVSWYQQTPGQGLQFLFEYFSETQRNKGNFPGRFSGRQFSNSRSEMNVSTLELGDSALYLCASSFSLAGEETQYFGPGTRLLVL.

The J gene is TRBJ1-2, the V gene TRBV4-3; D not resolved. V lost 0 bases to trimming and J lost 6 bases, with 11 bases between them. There are 14 residues in the CDR3. Germline values: CDR1 LGHNA, CDR2 YSLEER. CDR3 sequence reads: CASSQENTGNGYTF. Written as DNA, the CDR3 is TGCGCCAGCAGCCAAGAGAACACGGGGAATGGCTACACCTTC.

The V call is TRBV19, the J call TRBJ1-1; weak D call: TRBD1 (6 bases). This CDR3 is built from 14 residues. Germline-derived CDR1 and CDR2 are LNHDA and SQIVND (reference sequence). The V gene lost 2 bases and the J gene lost 10 bases, with 17 bases spanning the gap. The CDR3 region is CASSIRPIGGSAFF. CDR3 nucleotides: TGTGCCAGTAGTATACGCCCGATAGGGGGGTCAGCTTTCTTT. The variable domain in full, with the rest retrieved from reference TRBV19 and TRBJ1-1, is DGGITQSPKYLFRKEGQNVTLSCEQNLNHDAMYWYRQDPGQGLRLIYYSQIVNDFQKGDIAEGYSVSREKKESFPLTVTSAQKNPTAFYLCASSIRPIGGSAFFGQGTRLTVV.

On this clone itself: Other DNA sequences within the sample encode an identical CDR3. This chain connects TRBV9 to TRBJ2-7; D is possibly TRBD1 or TRBD2 (5 bases each). The germline V and J ends were trimmed by 0 bases and 2 bases, with 12 bases remaining between them. The germline V gene has CDR1 SGDLS and CDR2 YYNGEE. The CDR3 spans 15 residues. In DNA form, the CDR3 reads TGTGCCAGCAGCGTAGACGGGACGGGCCCCTACGAGCAGTACTTC. This translates into CASSVDGTGPYEQYF. Together with reference TRBV9 and TRBJ2-7, the CDR3 gives the full variable domain: DSGVTQTPKHLITATGQRVTLRCSPRSGDLSVYWYQQSLDQGLQFLIQYYNGEERAKGNILERFSAQQFPDLHSELNLSSLELGDSALYFCASSVDGTGPYEQYFGPGTRLTVT.

This chain links TRBV19 with TRBJ2-7; 8 nucleotides agree with TRBD2. The CDR3 has 15 amino acids. Losses at the gene ends were 5 bases for V and 5 bases for J; bases not matched to a gene: 11. Germline V gene lookup returns CDR1 LNHDA and CDR2 SQIVND (reference sequence). The CDR3 region has the DNA TGTGCCAGTAGTGGGTTTGTCGGGAGGGAGGACGAGCAGTACTTC. It codes for CASSGFVGREDEQYF.

This chain links TRBV11-2 with TRBJ1-3; D is perhaps TRBD1 (5 bases). The CDR3 has 13 amino acids. CDR1 is SGHAT, CDR2 FQNNGV, per germline. Between the trimmed V and J ends, which lost 5 bases and 16 bases, there was a span of 21 bases. This CDR3 is CASSPSTVAGSYF. The CDR3, as DNA: TGTGCCAGCAGCCCTAGCACGGTTGCAGGGTCCTATTTT.

J is TRBJ2-3 and V is TRBV27; D ambiguous. The ends were cut back, 2 bases at V and 7 bases at J, with 13 bases in the middle. The length of the CDR3 is 14 residues. CDR1 MNHEY and CDR2 SMNVEV come from the germline V gene (reference sequence). The CDR3 nucleotides are TGTGCCAGCAGTTTAACCAGGCAAGAGTATACGCAGTATTTT. Translation gives CASSLTRQEYTQYF.